This entry lists 24 T cell receptor beta chains sequenced from one sample in a study of control samples from healthy donors and cancer patients. Profiling relied on immunoSEQ multiplex PCR, and the TCRdb table lists in-frame clones only, not all of them. The data show approximately 97,000 clones, with roughly 92% seen just once and 3% held by the top ten. The specimen was blood. The receptors were gathered from a human donor in good health. The donor label of this sample is uncertain.

This chain links TRBV2 with TRBJ2-1; D gene uncertain. The CDR3 runs to 13 residues. Germline-derived CDR1 and CDR2 are SNHLY and FYNNEI. The V end was cut by 3 bases, the J end by 10 bases, with 13 bases between. Here the CDR3 reads CASSDSQPGEQFF. The CDR3 region has the DNA TGTGCCAGCAGTGATTCACAACCCGGGGAGCAGTTCTTC.

This clone is a singleton in its sample. V is TRBV19 and J is TRBJ1-5, with a weak D call TRBD1 (6 bases). The CDR3 totals 14 residues. Per the germline V gene, CDR1 is LNHDA and CDR2 is SQIVND (reference sequence). Trimming removed 5 bases from V and 7 bases from J, with 15 bases in between. Here the CDR3 reads CASSRGGLVQPQHF. CDR3 bases: TGTGCCAGTAGTCGAGGGGGGCTGGTGCAGCCCCAGCATTTT.

This sequence joins TRBV2 and TRBJ2-5; the D is unclear. V was trimmed by 6 bases and J by 5 bases, leaving 19 bases between them. This CDR3 has 15 residues. Germline CDR1 reads SNHLY; CDR2 reads FYNNEI. The CDR3 sequence is CASSGRLRVQETQYF. The CDR3 DNA follows: TGTGCCAGCAGCGGACGGCTTAGAGTTCAGGAGACCCAGTACTTC.

V is TRBV24-1 and J is TRBJ1-1; 8 bases are a match to TRBD1. J was trimmed by 5 bases and V by 5 bases; bases with no gene match: 3. The CDR3 covers 13 residues. CDR1 KGHDR and CDR2 SFDVKD come from the germline V gene. The CDR3 region is CATSAGGGTEAFF. CDR3 DNA: TGTGCCACCAGTGCAGGGGGCGGGACTGAAGCTTTCTTT.

V gene TRBV2 combines with J gene TRBJ1-1; D may be TRBD1 (6 bases). The CDR3 loop spans 15 amino acids. Between the trimmed V and J ends, which lost 2 bases and 6 bases, there was a span of 16 bases. Germline-derived CDR1 and CDR2 are SNHLY and FYNNEI. In nucleotides, the CDR3 is TGTGCCAGCAGTGAAACAGGGCTGGGACACGCTGAAGCTTTCTTT. Translated, it gives CASSETGLGHAEAFF.

V and J are TRBV4-2 and TRBJ1-2; no clear D gene. The V and J ends lost 4 bases and 1 base respectively, with 16 bases between them. This CDR3 has 16 residues. In germline, CDR1 is LGHNA, CDR2 YNFKEQ. This CDR3 is CASSPGPLLSNYGYTF. The CDR3 region has the DNA TGTGCCAGCAGCCCCGGCCCTTTACTGAGTAACTATGGCTACACCTTC.

This clone was counted once. The chain uses TRBV19 and TRBJ2-1; 10 nucleotides align to TRBD2. Germline V lookup: CDR1 LNHDA, CDR2 SQIVND (reference sequence). This CDR3 is 14 amino acids long. Losses at the gene ends were 7 bases for V and 2 bases for J; bases not matched to a gene: 2. CDR3 DNA: TGTGCCAGTACCCTAGCGGGGGCCTACAATGAGCAGTTCTTC. It is translated as CASTLAGAYNEQFF.

The rearrangement joins TRBV30 to TRBJ1-2; the D is unclear. V was shortened by 2 bases and J by 10 bases, with 11 bases between the two germline ends. The germline gives CDR1 GTSNPN, CDR2 SVGIG (reference sequence). The length of the CDR3 is 11 residues. The CDR3 region has the DNA TGTGCCTGGAGTCCCCCTCCGCTCTACACCTTC. Amino acids: CAWSPPPLYTF.

The chain employs TRBV10-3 and TRBJ1-6; D remains unclear. This CDR3 comprises 16 residues. The germline V gene has CDR1 ENHRY and CDR2 SYGVKD. V lost 4 bases to trimming and J lost 1 base, with 11 bases between them. Written as DNA, the CDR3 is TGTGCCATCAGTGCCGAGGCAAGATCCTATAATTCACCCCTCCACTTT. Protein product: CAISAEARSYNSPLHF.

This chain links TRBV5-8 with TRBJ1-3, with a weak D call TRBD1 (5 bases). The germline V and J ends were trimmed by 3 bases and 0 bases, with 10 bases remaining between them. The CDR3 contains 15 residues. Germline CDR1 is SGHTS and CDR2 is YDEGEE. In DNA form, the CDR3 reads TGTGCCAGCAGCTCGGGACCGTCCTCTGGAAACACCATATATTTT. This codes for CASSSGPSSGNTIYF. The entire variable domain, with the rest obtained from reference TRBV5-8 and TRBJ1-3, is as follows: EAGVTQSPTHLIKTRGQQATLRCSPISGHTSVYWYQQALGLGLQFLLWYDEGEERNRGNFPPRFSGRQFPNYSSELNVNALELEDSALYLCASSSGPSSGNTIYFGEGSWLTVV.

V usage is TRBV6-5 and J usage is TRBJ2-7; 7 positions agree with TRBD1. After removal of 4 bases from V and 2 bases from J, the junction contained 5 bases not matched to a gene. CDR1 and CDR2 (germline): MNHEY, SVGAGI. The CDR3 extends over 14 amino acids. CDR3 protein: CASSSWTGTYEQYF. CDR3 coding DNA: TGTGCCAGCAGTTCATGGACAGGAACCTACGAGCAGTACTTC.

The V call is TRBV10-3, the J call TRBJ1-1; D is uncertain. The germline V gene has CDR1 ENHRY and CDR2 SYGVKD. The CDR3 totals 14 residues. V was trimmed by 10 bases and J by 0 bases, leaving 15 bases between them. In DNA form, the CDR3 reads TGTGCCACCACCTTGAGACAAATGAACACTGAAGCTTTCTTT. It encodes CATTLRQMNTEAFF.

This chain uses TRBV28 with TRBJ1-1, with 9 bases aligning to TRBD1. The CDR3 has 14 residues. CDR1 MDHEN and CDR2 SYDVKM come from the germline V gene. Germline trimming cut 5 bases from V and 4 bases from J; bases unmatched to any gene: 5. CDR3 in amino acids: CASSRGQGGTEAFF. The CDR3 region has the DNA TGTGCCAGCAGTCGGGGACAGGGAGGCACTGAAGCTTTCTTT.

This rearrangement joins TRBV6-5 to TRBJ1-2, with D perhaps TRBD1 (6 bases). Germline values: CDR1 MNHEY, CDR2 SVGAGI. Trimming took off 7 bases at V and 4 bases at J, with 13 bases between the two ends. The CDR3 sequence is 13 residues long. The CDR3 sequence is CASTVGRGYGYTF. In DNA form, the CDR3 reads TGTGCCAGCACCGTAGGCAGGGGCTATGGCTACACCTTC.

The sample holds a few counts of this clone. The chain is built from TRBV19 and TRBJ2-2; no firm D call. The ends were cut back, 7 bases at V and 3 bases at J, with 6 bases in the middle. CDR1 and CDR2 from the germline V gene are LNHDA and SQIVND (reference sequence). The CDR3 length is 12 residues. The CDR3 spells CASTPYTGELFF. The CDR3 bases are TGTGCCAGTACCCCCTACACCGGGGAGCTGTTTTTT.

The rearrangement links TRBV5-1 to TRBJ1-1; the match to TRBD1 covers 10 bases. Germline V gene lookup returns CDR1 SGHRS and CDR2 YFSETQ. The CDR3 runs to 19 residues. V dropped 0 bases and J dropped 1; count of bases not matched to a gene: 12. The CDR3: CASSLVGSGTGAENTEAFF. The CDR3 nucleotides read TGCGCCAGCAGCTTGGTGGGGTCCGGGACAGGGGCCGAGAACACTGAAGCTTTCTTT.

With regard to this clone: One junction end does not reproduce the germline sequence, and a read error may be involved. The chain links TRBV18 to TRBJ1-4, with D uncertain. The CDR3 is made up of 14 amino acids. Germline V gene data show CDR1 as KGHSH and CDR2 as LQKENI. In nucleotides, the CDR3 is TGTGCCAGCTCACCCAGCCGAACTGATGAAAAACTGTTTTTT. Translated: CASSPSRTDEKLFF. Full variable domain (remainder filled in from reference TRBV18 and TRBJ1-4): NAGVMQNPRHLVRRRGQEARLRCSPMKGHSHVYWYRQLPEEGLKFMVYLQKENIIDESGMPKERFSAEFPKEGPSILRIQQVVRGDSAAYFCASSPSRTDEKLFFGSGTQLSVL.

The chain carries TRBV5-8 and TRBJ1-6; 8 nucleotides agree with TRBD1. Per germline, CDR1 SGHTS and CDR2 YDEGEE. This CDR3 is 18 amino acids long. V gave up 0 bases and J gave up 0 bases; unmatched junction bases: 5. The CDR3: CASSLGDRRFSYNSPLHF. The CDR3 DNA is TGTGCCAGCAGCTTGGGGGACAGGAGATTCTCCTATAATTCACCCCTCCACTTT.

The chain joins TRBV2 to TRBJ2-5; TRBD1 agrees at 8 bases. The CDR3 loop spans 15 amino acids. Germline values: CDR1 SNHLY, CDR2 FYNNEI. Trimming removed 11 bases from V and 3 bases from J; junction bases left unmatched: 14. The CDR3 protein is CASNYPGQGEETQYF. The CDR3 DNA reads TGTGCCTCCAACTACCCCGGACAGGGTGAAGAGACCCAGTACTTC.

This chain uses TRBV28 with TRBJ1-1; D gene ambiguous. The CDR3 is 11 amino acids. Germline V gives CDR1 MDHEN, CDR2 SYDVKM. V lost 0 bases to trimming and J lost 7 bases, with 3 bases between them. CDR3 sequence reads: CASSLWGEAFF. The CDR3 nucleotides are TGTGCCAGCAGTTTATGGGGTGAAGCTTTCTTT.

The genes are TRBV4-1 and TRBJ1-5, with a tentative D call TRBD1 (5 bases). Germline lookup yields CDR1 MGHRA and CDR2 YSYEKL. The CDR3 totals 20 residues. V dropped 4 bases and J dropped 0 bases, with 25 bases sitting between them. CDR3 loop: CASSPARFRAKDNSNQPQHF. CDR3 in DNA: TGCGCCAGCAGCCCAGCGAGGTTCAGGGCCAAAGATAATAGCAATCAGCCCCAGCATTTT.

The V gene is TRBV6-5, the J gene TRBJ1-3; no definite D call. This CDR3 has 12 residues. V was clipped by 5 bases and J by 2 bases, with 4 bases between them. CDR1 and CDR2 (germline): MNHEY, SVGAGI. CDR3 sequence reads: CASSQPGNTIYF. In DNA form, the CDR3 reads TGTGCCAGCAGTCAACCTGGAAACACCATATATTTT.

The rearrangement links TRBV6-1 to TRBJ2-1; D might be TRBD1 (6 bases). This CDR3 spans 15 amino acids. CDR1 and CDR2 from the germline V gene are MNHNS and SASEGT. V was shortened by 6 bases and J by 0 bases, with 12 bases between the two germline ends. Written as DNA, the CDR3 is TGTGCCAGCAGCTTAAGGGGGAGCTCCTACAATGAGCAGTTCTTC. Translated: CASSLRGSSYNEQFF.

This chain joins TRBV27 and TRBJ1-5; possibly TRBD1 for D (5 bases). Germline V gene sequence: CDR1 MNHEY, CDR2 SMNVEV (reference sequence). The V end lost 4 bases, the J end lost 9 bases, and 16 bases lay between the germline ends. The CDR3 spans 14 residues. CDR3 residues: CASSSQGGWGPQHF. CDR3 bases: TGTGCCAGCAGTTCTCAGGGCGGATGGGGGCCCCAGCATTTT.